This T cell receptor beta chain emerged from a study of CD8 T cells in ankylosing spondylitis. The CDR3 has 14 residues. V lost 6 bases, J lost 5 bases, and 11 bases stayed unmatched. CDR1 is DFQATT and CDR2 is SNEGSKA in the germline V gene (reference sequence). With respect to this clonotype: The target antigen is unknown.

Via MiXCR, TCRdb re-called the 5' RACE reads, giving one row per CDR3 protein. Among hundreds of thousands of distinct CDR3 sequences listed, about a quarter were seen once. Overall study results and limits: From matched ankylosing spondylitis synovial fluid, disease-linked clones were reportedly recovered at significantly enriched levels.

Sequenced: blood, either unsorted or a sorted T cell fraction (not recorded which). V gene TRBV20-1 combines with J gene TRBJ2-5, with 8 positions matching TRBD1. The TCR was taken from a male donor with ankylosing spondylitis or in good health (not recorded which). In nucleotides, the CDR3 is TGCAGTGCCCTACCTCAGGGGGCGCAGGAGACCCAGTACTTC. The encoded protein is CSALPQGAQETQYF.